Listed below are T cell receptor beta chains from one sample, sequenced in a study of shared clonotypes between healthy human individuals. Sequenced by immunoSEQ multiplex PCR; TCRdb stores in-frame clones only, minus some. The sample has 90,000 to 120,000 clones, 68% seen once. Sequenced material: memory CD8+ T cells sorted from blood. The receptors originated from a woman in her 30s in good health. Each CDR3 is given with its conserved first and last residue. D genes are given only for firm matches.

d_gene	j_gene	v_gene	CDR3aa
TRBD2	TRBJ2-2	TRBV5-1	CASSLAGGGTGELFF
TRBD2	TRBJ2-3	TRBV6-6	CASSYYGGGTDTQYF
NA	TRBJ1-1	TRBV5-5	CASSLGWGSTEAFF
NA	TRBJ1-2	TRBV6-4	CASSDGQSSYGYTF
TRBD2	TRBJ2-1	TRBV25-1	CASSESRTSGNEQFF
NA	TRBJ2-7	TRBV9	CASSPQPVNSAYEQYF
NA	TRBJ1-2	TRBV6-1	CASSEVVAMLDYNYGYTF
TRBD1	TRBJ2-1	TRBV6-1	CASSEVTGVGNEQFF
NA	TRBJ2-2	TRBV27	CASSLLGTGELFF
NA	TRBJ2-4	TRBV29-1	CSVESGGALRAFLGVFKENIQYF
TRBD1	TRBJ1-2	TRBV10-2	CASAEGAVYGYTF
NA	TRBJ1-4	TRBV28	CASSLWTATNEKLFF
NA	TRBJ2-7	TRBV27	CASRGPWEQYF
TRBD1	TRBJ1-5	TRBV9	CASSAGTADNQPQHF
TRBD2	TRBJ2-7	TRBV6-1	CASGNLAGAAYEQYF
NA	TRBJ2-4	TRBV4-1	CASSQANENIQYF
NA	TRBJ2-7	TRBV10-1	CASSRGGSGEQYF
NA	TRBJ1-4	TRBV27	CASSKDSNEKLFF
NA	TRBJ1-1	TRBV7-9	CASSSPRGGDLNTEAFF
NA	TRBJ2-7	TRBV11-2	CASSLYPRVPVYEQYF
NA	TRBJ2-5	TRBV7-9	CASSAVGSSETQYF
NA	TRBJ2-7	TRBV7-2	CASSPGPGYEQYF